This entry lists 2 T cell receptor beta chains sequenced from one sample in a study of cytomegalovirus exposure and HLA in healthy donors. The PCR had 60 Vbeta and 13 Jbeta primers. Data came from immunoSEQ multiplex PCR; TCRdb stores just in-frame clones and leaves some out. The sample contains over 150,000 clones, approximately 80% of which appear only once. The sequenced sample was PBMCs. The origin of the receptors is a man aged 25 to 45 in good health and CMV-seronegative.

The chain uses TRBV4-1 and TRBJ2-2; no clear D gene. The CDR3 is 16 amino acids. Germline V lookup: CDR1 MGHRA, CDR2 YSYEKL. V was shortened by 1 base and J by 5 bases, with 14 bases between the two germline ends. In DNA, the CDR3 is TGCGCCAGCAGCCAAGTGAGCGTTTTAGAAACCGGGGAGCTGTTTTTT. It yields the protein CASSQVSVLETGELFF.

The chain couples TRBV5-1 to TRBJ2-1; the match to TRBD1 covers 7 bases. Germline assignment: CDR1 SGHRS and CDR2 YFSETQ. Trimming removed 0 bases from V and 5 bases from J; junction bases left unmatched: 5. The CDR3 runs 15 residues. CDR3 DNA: TGCGCCAGCAGCTTGGGACAGGGCCTACACAATGAGCAGTTCTTC. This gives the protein CASSLGQGLHNEQFF.